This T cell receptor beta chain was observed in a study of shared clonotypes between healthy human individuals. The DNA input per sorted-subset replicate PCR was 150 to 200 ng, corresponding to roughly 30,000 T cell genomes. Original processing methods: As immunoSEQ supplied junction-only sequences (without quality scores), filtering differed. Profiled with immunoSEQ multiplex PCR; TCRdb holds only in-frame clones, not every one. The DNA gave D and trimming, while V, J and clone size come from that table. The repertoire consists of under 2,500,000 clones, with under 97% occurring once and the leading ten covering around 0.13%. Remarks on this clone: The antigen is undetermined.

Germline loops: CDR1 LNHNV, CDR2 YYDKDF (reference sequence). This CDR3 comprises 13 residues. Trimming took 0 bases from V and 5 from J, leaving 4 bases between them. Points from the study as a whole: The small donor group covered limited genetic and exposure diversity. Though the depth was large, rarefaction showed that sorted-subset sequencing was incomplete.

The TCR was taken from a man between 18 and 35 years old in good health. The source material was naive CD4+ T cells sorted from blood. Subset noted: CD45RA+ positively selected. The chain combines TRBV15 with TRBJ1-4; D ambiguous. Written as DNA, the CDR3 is TGTGCCACCAGCAGAGATCACAATGAAAAACTGTTTTTT. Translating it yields CATSRDHNEKLFF. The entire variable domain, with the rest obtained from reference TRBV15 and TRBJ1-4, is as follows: DAMVIQNPRYQVTQFGKPVTLSCSQTLNHNVMYWYQQKSSQAPKLLFHYYDKDFNNEADTPDNFQSRRPNTSFCFLDIRSPGLGDTAMYLCATSRDHNEKLFFGSGTQLSVL.